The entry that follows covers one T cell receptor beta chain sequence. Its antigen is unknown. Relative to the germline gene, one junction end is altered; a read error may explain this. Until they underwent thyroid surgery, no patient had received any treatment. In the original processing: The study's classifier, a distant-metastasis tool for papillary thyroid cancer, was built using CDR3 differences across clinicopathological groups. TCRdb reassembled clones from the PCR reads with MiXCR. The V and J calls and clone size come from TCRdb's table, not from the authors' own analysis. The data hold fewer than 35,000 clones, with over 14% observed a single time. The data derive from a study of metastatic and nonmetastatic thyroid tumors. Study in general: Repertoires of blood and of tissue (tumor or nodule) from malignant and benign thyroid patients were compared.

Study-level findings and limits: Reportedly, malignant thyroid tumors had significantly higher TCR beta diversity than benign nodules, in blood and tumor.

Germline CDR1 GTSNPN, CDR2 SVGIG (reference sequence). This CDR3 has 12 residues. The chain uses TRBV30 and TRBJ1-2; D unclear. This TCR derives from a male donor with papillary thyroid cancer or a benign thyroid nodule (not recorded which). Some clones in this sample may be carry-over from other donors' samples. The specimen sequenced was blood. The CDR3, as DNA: TGTGCCGGGAGCAAGCTTAACTATGGCTACACCTTC. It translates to CAGSKLNYGYTF.